The 12 T cell receptor beta chains below come from one sample, sequenced in a study of blood T cell repertoires in COVID-19. Using immunoSEQ multiplex PCR, the repertoire was profiled, and TCRdb retains in-frame clones only, with some absent. The sample carries 110,000 to 150,000 clones, about 87% recorded once. Material: peripheral blood. The receptor source for this set is a human donor in a cohort sampled during active COVID-19.

This clone occurred once. This chain joins TRBV7-3 and TRBJ2-1, with a weak D call TRBD1 (5 bases). The CDR3 is 16 residues long. Germline lookup yields CDR1 SGHTA and CDR2 FQGTGA. The V gene lost 5 bases and the J gene lost 0 bases, with 14 bases spanning the gap. In DNA form, the CDR3 reads TGTGCCAGCAGCCCGGATGGGGCGAACTCCTACAATGAGCAGTTCTTC. As protein: CASSPDGANSYNEQFF.

The rearrangement joins TRBV7-2 to TRBJ2-1; D unclear. V lost 1 base and J lost 3, with 13 bases in between. The CDR3 spans 16 residues. CDR1 and CDR2 from the germline V gene are SGHTA and FQGNSA. This CDR3 is CASSLGSNMHYNEQFF. CDR3 nucleotide sequence: TGTGCCAGCAGCTTAGGGTCCAACATGCACTACAATGAGCAGTTCTTC. Drawing the rest from reference TRBV7-2 and TRBJ2-1, the complete variable domain is GAGVSQSPSNKVTEKGKDVELRCDPISGHTALYWYRQSLGQGLEFLIYFQGNSAPDKSGLPSDRFSAERTGGSVSTLTIQRTQQEDSAVYLCASSLGSNMHYNEQFFGPGTRLTVL.

The chain is built from TRBV5-4 and TRBJ2-5, with 7 nucleotides matching TRBD1. Germline trimming cut 5 bases from V and 5 bases from J; bases unmatched to any gene: 6. The CDR3 loop spans 13 amino acids. Germline V CDR1 and CDR2: SGHNT, YYREEE (reference sequence). CDR3 protein: CASSLGGGETQYF. In DNA, the CDR3 is TGTGCCAGCAGTTTAGGGGGCGGGGAGACCCAGTACTTC.

With regard to this clone: Other DNA sequences within the sample encode an identical CDR3. The J gene is TRBJ1-1, the V gene TRBV11-3; possibly TRBD1 for D (6 bases). This CDR3 has 13 amino acids. Looked up from germline, CDR1 is SGHNT and CDR2 is YENEEA. The germline V and J ends were trimmed by 5 bases and 2 bases, with 9 bases remaining between them. CDR3 DNA sequence: TGTGCCAGCAGCCTGGGGGCAAACACTGAAGCTTTCTTT. Amino acid sequence: CASSLGANTEAFF. The complete variable domain, with remaining parts taken from reference TRBV11-3 and TRBJ1-1, reads EAGVVQSPRYKIIEKKQPVAFWCNPISGHNTLYWYLQNLGQGPELLIRYENEEAVDDSQLPKDRFSAERLKGVDSTLKIQPAELGDSAVYLCASSLGANTEAFFGQGTRLTVV.

The V call is TRBV6-5, the J call TRBJ1-6; D is ambiguous. Trimming stripped 6 bases from V and 10 bases from J, with 10 bases between. Germline V lookup: CDR1 MNHEY, CDR2 SVGAGI. The CDR3 covers 12 residues. The CDR3 region is CASSPGYSPLHF. In DNA form, the CDR3 reads TGTGCCAGCAGCCCCGGGTACTCACCCCTCCACTTT.

This clone has only a few counts. The chain uses TRBV12-3 or TRBV12-4 and TRBJ1-1; D is unclear. V was cut by 3 bases and J by 6 bases, with 11 bases left in between. The CDR3 extends over 13 amino acids. CDR3 sequence reads: CASSFGESAEAFF. CDR3 nucleotide sequence: TGTGCCAGCAGTTTTGGAGAGTCGGCTGAAGCTTTCTTT.

J is TRBJ1-1 and V is TRBV7-9; TRBD1 is a possible D gene (5 bases). CDR1 and CDR2 (germline): SEHNR, FQNEAQ (reference sequence). The CDR3 totals 12 residues. V was pared by 10 bases and J by 7 bases, with 16 bases between. The CDR3 nucleotides are TGTGCCACTGGGAAGACAGTGGGTGAAGCTTTCTTT. Protein product: CATGKTVGEAFF.

The chain uses TRBV11-3 and TRBJ1-2; 9 bases are shared with TRBD1. Unmatched junction bases numbered 11, after V lost 5 bases and J lost 13 bases. CDR1 and CDR2 from the germline V gene are SGHNT and YENEEA. CDR3 length: 13 residues. The CDR3 DNA reads TGTGCCAGCAGCCCTCGACCACAGGGGGCTCTCACCTTC. It specifies CASSPRPQGALTF.

The V and J genes are TRBV19 and TRBJ1-6; TRBD1 aligns across 9 bases. J gave up 6 bases and V 6 bases, and 6 bases lay outside the gene matches. CDR3 size: 15 residues. Germline values: CDR1 LNHDA, CDR2 SQIVND (reference sequence). The CDR3 is CASSPGTGPNSPLHF. The CDR3 coding sequence is TGTGCCAGTAGCCCCGGGACAGGGCCTAATTCACCCCTCCACTTT.

This clone was picked up a small number of times. The chain has TRBV11-2 and TRBJ1-6; no clear D. CDR1 SGHAT and CDR2 FQNNGV come from the germline V gene. V was clipped by 2 bases and J by 12 bases, with 8 bases between them. This CDR3 spans 12 amino acids. CDR3 protein: CASSLIGRPLHF. The CDR3 DNA follows: TGTGCCAGCAGCTTAATTGGGAGACCCCTCCACTTT.

The chain is built from TRBV10-3 and TRBJ2-7; D perhaps matches TRBD2 (5 bases). The V gene's germline CDR1 is ENHRY and CDR2 SYGVKD. This CDR3 region has 13 residues. The V end lost 0 bases, the J end lost 6 bases, and 9 bases lay between the germline ends. The CDR3 here is CAISESYEGEQYF. The CDR3 nucleotides read TGTGCCATCAGTGAGTCGTATGAGGGCGAGCAGTACTTC.

V is TRBV6-5 and J is TRBJ2-2; tentative D call: TRBD1 (6 bases). Germline CDR1 reads MNHEY; CDR2 reads SVGAGI. Trimming took 6 bases from V and 2 from J, leaving 10 bases between them. The CDR3 covers 14 residues. The CDR3 is CASRPQGNTGELFF. CDR3 bases: TGTGCCAGCAGACCACAGGGTAACACCGGGGAGCTGTTTTTT.